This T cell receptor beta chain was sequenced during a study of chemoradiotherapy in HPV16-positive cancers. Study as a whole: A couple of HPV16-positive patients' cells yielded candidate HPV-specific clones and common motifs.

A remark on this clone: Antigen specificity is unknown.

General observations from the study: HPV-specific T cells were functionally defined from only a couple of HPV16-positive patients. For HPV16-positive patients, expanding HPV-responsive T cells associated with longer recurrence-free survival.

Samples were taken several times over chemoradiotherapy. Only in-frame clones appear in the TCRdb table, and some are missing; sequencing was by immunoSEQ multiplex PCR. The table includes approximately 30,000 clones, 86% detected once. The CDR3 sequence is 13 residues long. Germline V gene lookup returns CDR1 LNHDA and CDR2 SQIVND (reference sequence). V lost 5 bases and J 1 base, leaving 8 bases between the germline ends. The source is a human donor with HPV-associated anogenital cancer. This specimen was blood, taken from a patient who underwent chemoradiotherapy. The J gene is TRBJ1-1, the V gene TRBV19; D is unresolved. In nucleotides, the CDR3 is TGTGCCAGTAGTGACCGGGGGAACACTGAAGCTTTCTTT. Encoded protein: CASSDRGNTEAFF.